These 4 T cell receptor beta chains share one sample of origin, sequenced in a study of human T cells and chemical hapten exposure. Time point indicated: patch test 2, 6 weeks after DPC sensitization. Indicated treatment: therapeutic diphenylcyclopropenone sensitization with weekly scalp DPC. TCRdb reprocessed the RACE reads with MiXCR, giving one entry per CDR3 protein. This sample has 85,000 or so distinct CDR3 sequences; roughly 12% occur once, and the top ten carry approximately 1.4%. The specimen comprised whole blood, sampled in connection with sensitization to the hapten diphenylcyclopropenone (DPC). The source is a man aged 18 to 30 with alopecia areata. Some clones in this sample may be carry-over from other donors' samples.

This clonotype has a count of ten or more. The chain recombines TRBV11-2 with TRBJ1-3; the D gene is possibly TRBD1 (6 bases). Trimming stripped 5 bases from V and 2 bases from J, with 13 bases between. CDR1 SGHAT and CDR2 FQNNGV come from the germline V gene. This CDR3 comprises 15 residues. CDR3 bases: TGTGCCAGCAGCGTATACAGGGTTACTGGAAACACCATATATTTT. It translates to CASSVYRVTGNTIYF.

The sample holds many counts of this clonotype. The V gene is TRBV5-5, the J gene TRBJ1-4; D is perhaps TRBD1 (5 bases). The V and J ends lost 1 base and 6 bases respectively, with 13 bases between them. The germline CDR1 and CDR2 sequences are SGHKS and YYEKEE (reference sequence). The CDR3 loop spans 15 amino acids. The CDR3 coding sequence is TGTGCCAGCAGCTTGACCGGGACTCCCTATGAAAAACTGTTTTTT. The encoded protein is CASSLTGTPYEKLFF.

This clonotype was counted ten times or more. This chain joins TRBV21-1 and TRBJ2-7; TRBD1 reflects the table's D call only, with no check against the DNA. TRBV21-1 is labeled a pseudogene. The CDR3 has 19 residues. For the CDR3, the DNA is TGTGCCAGCAGCAAAGCCAGTAAGACAGGGGGACAGGACGACTACGAGCAGTACTTC. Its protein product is CASSKASKTGGQDDYEQYF.

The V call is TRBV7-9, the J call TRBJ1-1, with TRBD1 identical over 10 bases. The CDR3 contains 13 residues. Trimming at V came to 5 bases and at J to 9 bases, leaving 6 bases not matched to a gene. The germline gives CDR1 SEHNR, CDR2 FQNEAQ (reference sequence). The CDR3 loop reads CASSRQGARKAFF. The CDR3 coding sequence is TGTGCCAGCAGCCGACAGGGGGCGCGTAAAGCTTTCTTT. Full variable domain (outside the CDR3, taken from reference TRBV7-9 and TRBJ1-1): DTGVSQNPRHKITKRGQNVTFRCDPISEHNRLYWYRQTLGQGPEFLTYFQNEAQLEKSRLLSDRFSAERPKGSFSTLEIQRTEQGDSAMYLCASSRQGARKAFFGQGTRLTVV.